Presented here are 29 T cell receptor beta chains from one specimen sequenced in a study of cytomegalovirus exposure and HLA in healthy donors. Measured with immunoSEQ multiplex PCR; TCRdb has only the in-frame clones, and not every one. The sample has about 240,000 clones; approximately 83% are singletons. The sample consisted of PBMCs. The receptors stem from a young woman in good health and CMV-seropositive.

This chain joins TRBV5-1 and TRBJ2-1; 7 bases fit TRBD2. V shed 4 bases, J shed 5 bases, and the junction held 6 bases outside the gene matches. This CDR3 contains 14 residues. Per the germline V gene, CDR1 is SGHRS and CDR2 is YFSETQ. The CDR3 coding sequence is TGCGCCAGCAGCCTGAGCGGGGATAACAATGAGCAGTTCTTC. Amino acid sequence: CASSLSGDNNEQFF. The full variable domain, completed using reference TRBV5-1 and TRBJ2-1, is KAGVTQTPRYLIKTRGQQVTLSCSPISGHRSVSWYQQTPGQGLQFLFEYFSETQRNKGNFPGRFSGRQFSNSRSEMNVSTLELGDSALYLCASSLSGDNNEQFFGPGTRLTVL.

The chain couples TRBV2 to TRBJ2-1, with D possibly TRBD1 on 6 matching bases. Germline V gene data show CDR1 as SNHLY and CDR2 as FYNNEI. This CDR3 region has 15 residues. The germline V and J ends were trimmed by 6 bases and 2 bases, with 14 bases remaining between them. For the CDR3, the DNA is TGTGCCAGCAGCCTCTGGGGGCAAACCTACAATGAGCAGTTCTTC. This sequence encodes CASSLWGQTYNEQFF.

The chain carries TRBV28 and TRBJ2-5; the D gene is possibly TRBD1 (6 bases). The CDR3 has 12 residues. Per the germline V gene, CDR1 is MDHEN and CDR2 is SYDVKM. V lost 6 bases and J lost 2, with 7 bases in between. The DNA of the CDR3 is TGTGCCAGCAGGACAGGACAAGAGACCCAGTACTTC. Protein: CASRTGQETQYF.

This rearrangement joins TRBV27 to TRBJ2-5; possible D gene TRBD2, 6 bases. Germline CDR1 is MNHEY and CDR2 is SMNVEV (reference sequence). The CDR3 has 12 residues. Trimming shortened V by 4 bases and J by 4 bases, and 7 bases separated the two germline ends. This CDR3 reads CASSSEGETQYF. The CDR3 region has the DNA TGTGCCAGCAGTTCGGAGGGAGAGACCCAGTACTTC.

The rearrangement uses TRBV7-6 and TRBJ2-7, with D maybe TRBD2 (6 bases). Germline V CDR1 and CDR2: SGHVS, FNYEAQ. V shed 4 bases and J shed 4 bases, with 11 bases lying between them. The CDR3 sequence is 13 residues long. The CDR3 region has the DNA TGTGCCAGCAGCTACGGGACTGTTTACGAGCAGTACTTC. Translating it yields CASSYGTVYEQYF. Full variable domain (missing parts from reference TRBV7-6 and TRBJ2-7): GAGVSQSPRYKVTKRGQDVALRCDPISGHVSLYWYRQALGQGPEFLTYFNYEAQQDKSGLPNDRFSAERPEGSISTLTIQRTEQRDSAMYRCASSYGTVYEQYFGPGTRLTVT.

V is TRBV19 and J is TRBJ2-7, with a tentative D call TRBD2 (5 bases). V gave up 6 bases and J gave up 3 bases, with 9 bases separating them. The CDR3 length is 12 residues. Germline CDR1 is LNHDA and CDR2 is SQIVND (reference sequence). The CDR3 DNA reads TGTGCCAGTAGCGCTGGGAGCTACGAGCAGTACTTC. Translation gives CASSAGSYEQYF.

The V gene is TRBV30, the J gene TRBJ1-2; perhaps TRBD1 as D (6 bases). CDR3 length: 11 amino acids. Trimming removed 5 bases at V and 8 bases at J, with 12 bases between. Germline CDR1 and CDR2: GTSNPN and SVGIG (reference sequence). CDR3 bases: TGTGCCTGGTCCGAGGGGGGGGGCTACACCTTC. Its translation is CAWSEGGGYTF. The full variable domain, in which reference TRBV30 and TRBJ1-2 provide the parts outside the CDR3, is SQTIHQWPATLVQPVGSPLSLECTVEGTSNPNLYWYRQAAGRGLQLLFYSVGIGQISSEVPQNLSASRPQDRQFILSSKKLLLSDSGFYLCAWSEGGGYTFGSGTRLTVV.

The rearrangement uses TRBV7-2 and TRBJ2-7; 12 nucleotides match TRBD2. The CDR3 has 14 amino acids. Germline V gene sequence: CDR1 SGHTA, CDR2 FQGNSA. V was pared by 5 bases and J by 3 bases, with 2 bases of the junction left unmatched. CDR3 residues: CASSETSGSYEQYF. The CDR3 DNA reads as TGTGCCAGCAGCGAGACTAGCGGGAGCTACGAGCAGTACTTC. The entire variable domain, with the rest obtained from reference TRBV7-2 and TRBJ2-7, is as follows: GAGVSQSPSNKVTEKGKDVELRCDPISGHTALYWYRQSLGQGLEFLIYFQGNSAPDKSGLPSDRFSAERTGGSVSTLTIQRTQQEDSAVYLCASSETSGSYEQYFGPGTRLTVT.

The V and J genes are TRBV2 and TRBJ2-1; 11 nucleotides align to TRBD2. CDR1 SNHLY and CDR2 FYNNEI come from the germline V gene. V shed 7 bases, J shed 0 bases, and the junction held 8 bases outside the gene matches. The CDR3 covers 17 residues. The DNA of the CDR3 is TGTGCCAGCACCAATACCGGGACTAGCGGCTCCTACAATGAGCAGTTCTTC. Translation gives CASTNTGTSGSYNEQFF.

This clone was counted once. Other DNA sequences in this specimen translate into the identical CDR3. This chain uses TRBV30 with TRBJ2-7; 7 nucleotides line up with TRBD2. V dropped 0 bases and J dropped 3; count of bases not matched to a gene: 5. The germline V gene encodes CDR1 GTSNPN and CDR2 SVGIG (reference sequence). CDR3 length: 14 residues. CDR3 DNA sequence: TGTGCCTGGAGTGTTGGTGGCGGGAGCTACGAGCAGTACTTC. Translated: CAWSVGGGSYEQYF. Full variable domain (missing parts from reference TRBV30 and TRBJ2-7): SQTIHQWPATLVQPVGSPLSLECTVEGTSNPNLYWYRQAAGRGLQLLFYSVGIGQISSEVPQNLSASRPQDRQFILSSKKLLLSDSGFYLCAWSVGGGSYEQYFGPGTRLTVT.

The chain carries TRBV30 and TRBJ2-5; 8 nucleotides match TRBD1. The CDR3 totals 13 residues. The V and J ends lost 3 bases and 3 bases, in that order; junction bases with no gene match: 3. CDR1 and CDR2 from the germline V gene are GTSNPN and SVGIG (reference sequence). The CDR3 DNA sequence: TGTGCCTGGAGGGCACAGGGGGAAGAGACCCAGTACTTC. Translated: CAWRAQGEETQYF.

This rearrangement joins TRBV4-2 to TRBJ2-2; TRBD2 matches at 9 bases. V dropped 4 bases and J dropped 3; count of bases not matched to a gene: 12. The CDR3 has 18 residues. Germline CDR1 reads LGHNA; CDR2 reads YNFKEQ. The CDR3 here is CASSRNPHSGRDTGELFF. CDR3 coding DNA: TGTGCCAGCAGCCGGAACCCGCATAGCGGGAGAGACACCGGGGAGCTGTTTTTT.

The rearrangement joins TRBV19 to TRBJ2-1, with D possibly TRBD1 on 5 matching bases. The CDR3 is made up of 13 amino acids. Germline CDR1 reads LNHDA; CDR2 reads SQIVND (reference sequence). Trimming removed 7 bases at V and 0 bases at J, with 7 bases between. In DNA, the CDR3 is TGTGCCAGTACCCAGGGCTCCTACAATGAGCAGTTCTTC. It codes for CASTQGSYNEQFF.

This rearrangement joins TRBV6-5 to TRBJ2-7; D is possibly TRBD2 (6 bases). This CDR3 contains 13 residues. Germline-derived CDR1 and CDR2 are MNHEY and SVGAGI. Deletions cut 8 bases from V and 3 bases from J, with 14 bases between. This chain's CDR3 is CASRGSGYYEQYF. CDR3 DNA sequence: TGTGCCAGCCGGGGTAGCGGTTACTACGAGCAGTACTTC.

V usage is TRBV2 and J usage is TRBJ1-1; possible D gene TRBD1, 5 bases. V was shortened by 7 bases and J by 1 base, with 10 bases between the two germline ends. Germline CDR1 SNHLY, CDR2 FYNNEI. There are 13 residues in the CDR3. CDR3 nucleotide sequence: TGTGCCAGCACCGGGGGAGGGAACACTGAAGCTTTCTTT. Its translation is CASTGGGNTEAFF.

This sequence joins TRBV5-1 and TRBJ1-2; D remains unclear. The CDR3 contains 13 residues. CDR1 SGHRS and CDR2 YFSETQ come from the germline V gene. The germline V and J ends were trimmed by 5 bases and 8 bases, with 16 bases remaining between them. CDR3 sequence reads: CASSQNEREGYTF. The CDR3 coding sequence is TGCGCCAGCAGTCAAAACGAGAGAGAGGGCTACACCTTC. Full variable domain (missing parts from reference TRBV5-1 and TRBJ1-2): KAGVTQTPRYLIKTRGQQVTLSCSPISGHRSVSWYQQTPGQGLQFLFEYFSETQRNKGNFPGRFSGRQFSNSRSEMNVSTLELGDSALYLCASSQNEREGYTFGSGTRLTVV.

V is TRBV7-6 and J is TRBJ2-5; 8 bases line up with TRBD1. The germline CDR1 and CDR2 sequences are SGHVS and FNYEAQ. With 4 bases clipped from V and 5 bases from J, the junction kept 9 bases outside the gene matches. The CDR3 contains 15 residues. The CDR3: CASSSMTGVRETQYF. CDR3 bases: TGTGCCAGCAGCTCCATGACAGGGGTCCGGGAGACCCAGTACTTC.

The chain is built from TRBV28 and TRBJ1-2, with D possibly being TRBD1 (6 bases). V was trimmed by 2 bases and J by 4 bases, leaving 8 bases between them. This CDR3 has 13 amino acids. CDR1 is MDHEN and CDR2 is SYDVKM in the germline V gene. The CDR3 sequence: CASSLQGSYGYTF. CDR3 sequence (DNA): TGTGCCAGCAGTTTACAGGGGAGCTATGGCTACACCTTC.

This chain joins TRBV28 and TRBJ1-2; 7 bases agree with TRBD1. Trimming at V came to 4 bases and at J to 4 bases, leaving 6 bases not matched to a gene. CDR3 length: 14 amino acids. Looked up from germline, CDR1 is MDHEN and CDR2 is SYDVKM. The CDR3 spells CASSSQGTFYGYTF. The CDR3 bases are TGTGCCAGCAGTTCACAGGGGACTTTCTATGGCTACACCTTC.

The rearrangement uses TRBV19 and TRBJ1-5; TRBD1 agrees at 10 bases. Germline CDR1 reads LNHDA; CDR2 reads SQIVND (reference sequence). The CDR3 is 16 amino acids. J was trimmed by 6 bases and V by 2 bases; bases with no gene match: 7. The CDR3 DNA reads TGTGCCAGTAGTATATCGACAGGGGGCCAGGGTCAGCCCCAGCATTTT. It specifies CASSISTGGQGQPQHF. The full variable domain, with the rest looked up from reference TRBV19 and TRBJ1-5, is DGGITQSPKYLFRKEGQNVTLSCEQNLNHDAMYWYRQDPGQGLRLIYYSQIVNDFQKGDIAEGYSVSREKKESFPLTVTSAQKNPTAFYLCASSISTGGQGQPQHFGDGTRLSIL.

V usage is TRBV6-5 and J usage is TRBJ1-2; possibly TRBD1 for D (6 bases). Deletions cut 6 bases from V and 4 bases from J, with 18 bases between. The length of the CDR3 is 15 residues. CDR1 MNHEY and CDR2 SVGAGI come from the germline V gene. CDR3 sequence reads: CASSSIGGRTYGYTF. The CDR3 region has the DNA TGTGCCAGCAGCTCCATCGGGGGGCGAACCTATGGCTACACCTTC.

J is TRBJ2-7 and V is TRBV30; possibly TRBD2 for D (5 bases). Germline assignment: CDR1 GTSNPN and CDR2 SVGIG (reference sequence). This CDR3 contains 14 residues. V gave up 0 bases and J gave up 0 bases, with 9 bases separating them. The CDR3 loop is CAWSVRGYSYEQYF. CDR3 DNA sequence: TGTGCCTGGAGTGTCCGAGGGTACTCCTACGAGCAGTACTTC.

This clone was counted only a few times. V gene TRBV5-1 combines with J gene TRBJ2-1; tentative D call: TRBD2 (6 bases). Germline V gives CDR1 SGHRS, CDR2 YFSETQ. There are 14 residues in the CDR3. Trimming cost V 4 bases and J 1 base, with 9 bases left between them. CDR3 nucleotide sequence: TGCGCCAGCAGCCCGGAGGGATCCTACAATGAGCAGTTCTTC. Translating it yields CASSPEGSYNEQFF.

The chain uses TRBV6-4 and TRBJ2-7; 13 nucleotides line up with TRBD2. The CDR3 spans 16 residues. The V and J ends lost 8 bases and 4 bases, in that order; junction bases with no gene match: 11. The germline gives CDR1 MRHNA, CDR2 SNTAGT. The CDR3 DNA follows: TGTGCCAGCCTACATACTAGCGGGAGGGCCGAGTACGAGCAGTACTTC. Translation gives CASLHTSGRAEYEQYF.

The CDR3 loop is CASSIPLTGMNYGYTF. The CDR3 DNA follows: TGTGCCAGTAGTATCCCCTTGACAGGGATGAACTATGGCTACACCTTC. The rearrangement links TRBV19 to TRBJ1-2; 7 bases fit TRBD1. Trimming removed 3 bases from V and 2 bases from J; junction bases left unmatched: 9. The CDR3 contains 16 residues. Germline V CDR1 and CDR2: LNHDA, SQIVND (reference sequence). Full variable domain (rest looked up from reference TRBV19 and TRBJ1-2): DGGITQSPKYLFRKEGQNVTLSCEQNLNHDAMYWYRQDPGQGLRLIYYSQIVNDFQKGDIAEGYSVSREKKESFPLTVTSAQKNPTAFYLCASSIPLTGMNYGYTFGSGTRLTVV.

The V gene is TRBV5-1, the J gene TRBJ1-2; a weak D match, TRBD1 (6 bases). The ends were cut back, 0 bases at V and 6 bases at J, with 24 bases in the middle. The length of the CDR3 is 18 residues. Germline V CDR1 and CDR2: SGHRS, YFSETQ. The CDR3 nucleotides are TGCGCCAGCAGCTTGGAGGGTGGCAGGGGCAATTTGATTGATGGCTACACCTTC. Translating gives CASSLEGGRGNLIDGYTF. The variable domain in full, completed from reference TRBV5-1 and TRBJ1-2, reads KAGVTQTPRYLIKTRGQQVTLSCSPISGHRSVSWYQQTPGQGLQFLFEYFSETQRNKGNFPGRFSGRQFSNSRSEMNVSTLELGDSALYLCASSLEGGRGNLIDGYTFGSGTRLTVV.

The chain joins TRBV5-1 to TRBJ2-7; D might be TRBD2 (6 bases). There are 16 residues in the CDR3. The germline V and J ends were trimmed by 4 bases and 1 base, with 18 bases remaining between them. CDR1 and CDR2 (germline): SGHRS, YFSETQ. The CDR3 spells CASSPSPGLTSYEQYF. The CDR3 nucleotides are TGCGCCAGCAGCCCATCTCCGGGACTCACATCCTACGAGCAGTACTTC.

This rearrangement joins TRBV2 to TRBJ1-5; maybe TRBD1 (5 bases). The CDR3 is 16 residues long. Germline CDR1 SNHLY, CDR2 FYNNEI. Trimming stripped 7 bases from V and 10 bases from J, with 26 bases between. CDR3: CASTRRQLGILGPQHF. The CDR3 region has the DNA TGTGCCAGCACGAGGAGACAGTTGGGTATTTTAGGACCCCAGCATTTT.

The rearrangement links TRBV5-1 to TRBJ2-1, with TRBD2 identical over 11 bases. This CDR3 spans 15 amino acids. Germline values: CDR1 SGHRS, CDR2 YFSETQ. V dropped 5 bases and J dropped 1; count of bases not matched to a gene: 2. CDR3 protein: CASSTSGSSYNEQFF. The CDR3 coding sequence is TGCGCCAGCAGTACTAGCGGGAGTTCCTACAATGAGCAGTTCTTC.